The present T cell receptor (beta chain) was sequenced within a study of early T cells in non-severe SARS-CoV-2 infection. Between the trimmed V and J ends, which lost 1 base and 10 bases, there was a span of 14 bases. Germline CDR1 reads SQVTM; CDR2 reads ANQGSEA. This CDR3 comprises 13 residues. Remarks on this clonotype: This sequence may be a read error, since a much larger clone differs from it by one base.

Via MiXCR, TCRdb re-called the 5' RACE reads, giving one row per CDR3 protein. Among 40,000 or so distinct CDR3 sequences listed, around 6.1% were seen once. The TCR originated in an adult who was a healthcare worker with PCR-confirmed SARS-CoV-2 infection or an uninfected control (not recorded which). The J gene is TRBJ2-1, the V gene TRBV29-1; D uncertain. The sample taken for sequencing was whole blood. CDR3 coding DNA: TGCAGCGTTGAAGTTATCTCCGGTAAGGAGCAGTTCTTC. As protein: CSVEVISGKEQFF.